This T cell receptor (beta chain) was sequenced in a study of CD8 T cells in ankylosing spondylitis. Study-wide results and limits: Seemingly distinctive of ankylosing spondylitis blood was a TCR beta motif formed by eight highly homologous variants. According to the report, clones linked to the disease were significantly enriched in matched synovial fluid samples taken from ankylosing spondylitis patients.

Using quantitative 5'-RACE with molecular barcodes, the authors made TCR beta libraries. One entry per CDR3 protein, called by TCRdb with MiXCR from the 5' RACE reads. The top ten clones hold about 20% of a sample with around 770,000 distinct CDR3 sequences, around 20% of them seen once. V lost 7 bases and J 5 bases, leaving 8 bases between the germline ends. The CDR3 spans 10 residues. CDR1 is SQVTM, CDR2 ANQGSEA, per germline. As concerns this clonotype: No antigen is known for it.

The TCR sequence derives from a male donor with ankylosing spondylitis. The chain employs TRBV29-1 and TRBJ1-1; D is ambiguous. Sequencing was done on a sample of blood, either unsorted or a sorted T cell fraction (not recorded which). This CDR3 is CSAAGTEAFF. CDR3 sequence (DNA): TGCAGCGCCGCGGGGACTGAAGCTTTCTTT.